The clone carrying this T cell receptor beta chain was counted a few times. The antigen remains undetermined. This specimen comes from a study of blood T cells in healthy people across ages. Overall study results and limits: Donor CMV status, an unknown factor, possibly confounded changes in expanded clonotypes.

It was with a sample-barcoded 5' primer and a J-beta primer mix that a second PCR of roughly 7 to 12 cycles was run. TCRdb passed the 5' RACE reads through MiXCR, listing each CDR3 protein once. The repertoire consists of approximately 1,700,000 distinct CDR3 sequences, with roughly two fifths occurring once and the leading ten covering approximately 22%. A minimum of 6.5 million PBMCs was isolated per sample. Samples each yielded at least 6 micrograms of total RNA. CDR3 length equals 13 residues. From germline, CDR1 is DFQATT and CDR2 SNEGSKA (reference sequence). The TCR was taken from a human donor in good health. The V call is TRBV20-1, the J call TRBJ1-2; no firm D call. Material: blood. The CDR3 is CSTNGPLNYGYTF. In DNA, the CDR3 is TGCAGCACCAATGGACCGCTTAACTATGGCTACACCTTC.